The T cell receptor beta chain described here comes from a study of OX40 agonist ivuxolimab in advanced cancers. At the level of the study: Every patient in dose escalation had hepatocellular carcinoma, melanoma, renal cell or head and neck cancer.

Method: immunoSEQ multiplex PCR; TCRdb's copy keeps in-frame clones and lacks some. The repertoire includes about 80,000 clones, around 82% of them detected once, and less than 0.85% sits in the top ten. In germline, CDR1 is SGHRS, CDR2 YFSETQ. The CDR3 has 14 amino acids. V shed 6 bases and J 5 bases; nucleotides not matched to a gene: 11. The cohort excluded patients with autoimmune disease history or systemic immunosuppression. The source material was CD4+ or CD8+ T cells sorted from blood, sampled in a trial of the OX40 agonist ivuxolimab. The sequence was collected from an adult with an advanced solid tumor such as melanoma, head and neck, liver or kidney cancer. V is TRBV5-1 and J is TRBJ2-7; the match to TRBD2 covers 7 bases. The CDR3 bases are TGCGCCAGCACCGAGGGAGGGGTAGCCAACGAGCAGTACTTC. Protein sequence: CASTEGGVANEQYF.